This TCR beta chain was profiled in a study of T-cell reconstitution after alpha-beta-depleted transplantation in children. Unique molecular identifiers were incorporated into the prepared TCRbeta library. Via MiXCR, TCRdb re-called the PCR reads, giving one row per CDR3 protein. The sample holds some 530,000 distinct CDR3 sequences; 12% are singletons and the top ten take roughly 5.4%. Germline V gene lookup returns CDR1 SQVTM and CDR2 ANQGSEA. V lost 3 bases, J lost 0 bases, and 5 bases lay in between. This CDR3 spans 12 amino acids. This clonotype has a handful of counts. The chain carries TRBV29-1 and TRBJ1-2, with D uncertain. The starting material was PBMCs from the stem cell graft donor, obtained from the stem cell graft. The source of this sequence is a human donor who donated a stem cell graft to a child with combined immunodeficiency. In nucleotides, the CDR3 is TGCAGCGTTGAGAGAGCTAACTATGGCTACACCTTC. The encoded protein is CSVERANYGYTF.